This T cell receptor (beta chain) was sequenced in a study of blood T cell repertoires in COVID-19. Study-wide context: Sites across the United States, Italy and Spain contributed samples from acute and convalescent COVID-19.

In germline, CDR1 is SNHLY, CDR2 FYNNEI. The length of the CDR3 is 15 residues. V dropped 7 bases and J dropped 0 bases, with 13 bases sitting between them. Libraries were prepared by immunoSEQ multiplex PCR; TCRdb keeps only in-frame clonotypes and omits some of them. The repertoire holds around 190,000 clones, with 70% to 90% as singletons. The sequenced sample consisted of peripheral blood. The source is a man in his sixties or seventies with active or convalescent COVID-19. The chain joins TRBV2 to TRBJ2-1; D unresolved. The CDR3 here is CASIRQLSSYNEQFF. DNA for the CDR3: TGTGCCAGCATCAGGCAGCTGAGCTCCTACAATGAGCAGTTCTTC.